The 5 T cell receptor beta chains given below trace back to one sample, sequenced in a study of metastatic and nonmetastatic thyroid tumors. TCRdb reprocessed the PCR reads via MiXCR. The repertoire holds approximately 38,000 clones, with 16% as singletons. Treatment of any kind had been given to no patient before thyroid surgery. The sample was blood. The receptor source for this set is a female donor with papillary thyroid cancer or a benign thyroid nodule (not recorded which). Some clones in this sample may be carry-over from other donors' samples.

The chain links TRBV11-2 to TRBJ2-1; 9 bases align to TRBD1. From germline, CDR1 is SGHAT and CDR2 FQNNGV. Germline trimming cut 5 bases from V and 6 bases from J; bases unmatched to any gene: 14. This CDR3 region has 17 residues. DNA of the CDR3: TGTGCCAGCAGCCCGGGGACAGGGATCGTCGGGGTCAATGAGCAGTTCTTC. Encoded protein: CASSPGTGIVGVNEQFF.

Comments on this clone: A much larger clone differs from this one at a single base, so this may be a read error. Additional DNA sequences in this sample encode the identical CDR3. The chain couples TRBV19 to TRBJ1-5, with TRBD1 as a possible D gene (5 bases). The CDR3 length is 16 residues. Per germline, CDR1 LNHDA and CDR2 SQIVND (reference sequence). As DNA, the CDR3 is TGTGCCAGTAGTACAGATCGGGGCGGTCAGGGTCAGCCCCAACATTTT. It encodes CASSTDRGGQGQPQHF.

This clone was counted ten times or more. The gene calls are TRBV12-3 or TRBV12-4 and TRBJ1-5; 9 positions agree with TRBD1. The CDR3 length is 15 residues. With V trimmed by 6 bases and J by 5 bases, 8 bases remained unmatched. The CDR3: CASSPGQGNYQPQHF. CDR3 coding DNA: TGTGCCAGCAGCCCGGGACAGGGTAATTATCAGCCCCAGCATTTT.

This clone was detected ten times or more. The gene calls are TRBV15 and TRBJ1-2; D is unresolved. The CDR3 extends over 15 amino acids. Germline values: CDR1 LNHNV, CDR2 YYDKDF (reference sequence). Trimming pared 5 bases from V and 3 bases from J, leaving 16 bases between. CDR3 loop: CATSPRASRDYGYTF. The CDR3 region has the DNA TGTGCCACCAGCCCTCGGGCCTCCCGGGACTATGGCTACACCTTC.

In its sample, this clone was seen many times. Possible read error: a much larger clone is one base away. The chain couples TRBV2 to TRBJ2-7; D is undetermined. The CDR3 runs 12 residues. V lost 10 bases and J 0 bases, leaving 10 bases between the germline ends. Germline V CDR1 and CDR2: SNHLY, FYNNEI. The CDR3: CATDEDSYEQYF. The DNA of the CDR3 is TGTGCCACCGACGAAGACTCCTACGAGCAGTACTTC.